These 21 T cell receptor beta chains share one sample of origin, sequenced in a study of vaccination effects on CD4 cells after COVID-19. The antigens for these receptors are not known. The method was immunoSEQ multiplex PCR; TCRdb's version includes in-frame clones alone and lacks a portion of them. Of tens of thousands of clones listed, 70% are singletons. Antigen-specific CD4+ T cell clonotypes were called by their expansion after viral peptide-pool culture in ViraFEST. The culture ran for 10 days before CD4+ T cells were isolated. This sample comprised CD4+ T cells from PBMCs cultured with HCoV-229E spike peptides, obtained before COVID-19 vaccination. All receptors derive from a human donor who received a COVID-19 vaccine.

This clone has just a few counts. The V and J genes are TRBV10-3 and TRBJ2-2; TRBD2 might be the D (7 bases). The germline V gene encodes CDR1 ENHRY and CDR2 SYGVKD. This CDR3 is built from 14 residues. Trimming took off 8 bases at V and 7 bases at J, with 17 bases between the two ends. The CDR3 DNA follows: TGTGCCATCGGAGGGGGGGCTAACGGCGGGGAGCTGTTTTTT. Translated: CAIGGGANGGELFF.

This rearrangement joins TRBV20-1 to TRBJ2-7, with TRBD2 as a possible D gene (6 bases). CDR3 length: 11 amino acids. The germline V and J ends were trimmed by 4 bases and 6 bases, with 10 bases remaining between them. CDR1 and CDR2 (germline): DFQATT, SNEGSKA (reference sequence). The CDR3 DNA is TGCAGTGCTACAGAGACTAGCGAGCAGTACTTC. This gives the protein CSATETSEQYF.

The chain uses TRBV28 and TRBJ2-7; D ambiguous. This CDR3 comprises 11 residues. Germline values: CDR1 MDHEN, CDR2 SYDVKM. Trimming pared 8 bases from V and 2 bases from J, leaving 7 bases between. CDR3 protein: CASRTAYEQYF. CDR3 in DNA: TGTGCCAGCCGTACAGCCTACGAGCAGTACTTC. Combining the CDR3 with reference TRBV28 and TRBJ2-7 gives the whole variable domain DVKVTQSSRYLVKRTGEKVFLECVQDMDHENMFWYRQDPGLGLRLIYFSYDVKMKEKGDIPEGYSVSREKKERFSLILESASTNQTSMYLCASRTAYEQYFGPGTRLTVT.

V is TRBV4-2 and J is TRBJ2-7, with TRBD1 matching over 7 bases. Germline CDR1 is LGHNA and CDR2 is YNFKEQ. V trimming: 1 base; J trimming: 3 bases; junction bases outside the gene matches: 6. The CDR3 runs to 15 residues. CDR3 in amino acids: CASSQGDSENYEQYF. The DNA for the CDR3 is TGTGCCAGCAGCCAAGGGGACAGCGAGAACTACGAGCAGTACTTC.

CDR3 sequence reads: CASSVDYSSGNTIYF. CDR3 bases: TGTGCCAGCAGCGTAGACTACTCCTCTGGAAACACCATATATTTT. V is TRBV9 and J is TRBJ1-3; D is ambiguous. Germline CDR1 is SGDLS and CDR2 is YYNGEE. V lost 0 bases, J lost 0 bases, and 7 bases lay in between. CDR3 length equals 15 residues. The full variable domain, its missing parts supplied by reference TRBV9 and TRBJ1-3, is DSGVTQTPKHLITATGQRVTLRCSPRSGDLSVYWYQQSLDQGLQFLIQYYNGEERAKGNILERFSAQQFPDLHSELNLSSLELGDSALYFCASSVDYSSGNTIYFGEGSWLTVV.

This chain connects TRBV25-1 to TRBJ1-5, with D perhaps TRBD1 (5 bases). The CDR3 contains 14 residues. Germline V gene sequence: CDR1 MGHDK, CDR2 SYGVNS. V was shortened by 6 bases and J by 3 bases, with 12 bases between the two germline ends. CDR3: CASSRWGNNQPQHF. The CDR3 DNA sequence: TGTGCCAGCAGCAGGTGGGGGAACAATCAGCCCCAGCATTTT.

The J gene is TRBJ2-2, the V gene TRBV5-1, with 10 bases identical to TRBD2. The CDR3 is made up of 16 amino acids. The V and J ends lost 7 bases and 3 bases, in that order; junction bases with no gene match: 9. Germline assignment: CDR1 SGHRS and CDR2 YFSETQ. The CDR3 DNA sequence: TGCGCCAGCCGCCCTAGCGGGGGTCAATACACCGGGGAGCTGTTTTTT. Encoded protein: CASRPSGGQYTGELFF. Together with reference TRBV5-1 and TRBJ2-2, the CDR3 gives the full variable domain: KAGVTQTPRYLIKTRGQQVTLSCSPISGHRSVSWYQQTPGQGLQFLFEYFSETQRNKGNFPGRFSGRQFSNSRSEMNVSTLELGDSALYLCASRPSGGQYTGELFFGEGSRLTVL.

Regarding this clone: The identical CDR3 is also encoded by other nucleotide sequences in the sample. CDR3 in DNA: TGTGCCAGCAGTCCGGACAGCAACTATGGCTACACCTTC. It is translated as CASSPDSNYGYTF. The V call is TRBV12-3 or TRBV12-4, the J call TRBJ1-2; D is perhaps TRBD1 (6 bases). V was clipped by 5 bases and J by 2 bases, with 9 bases between them. This CDR3 has 13 residues.

This rearrangement joins TRBV5-5 to TRBJ2-2, with no clear D. This CDR3 is 15 amino acids long. V lost 1 base to trimming and J lost 1 base, with 8 bases between them. Germline loops: CDR1 SGHKS, CDR2 YYEKEE (reference sequence). The CDR3 reads CASSLLSGNTGELFF. CDR3 bases: TGTGCCAGCAGCTTGTTATCAGGGAACACCGGGGAGCTGTTTTTT.

The V gene is TRBV6-5, the J gene TRBJ1-1, with 7 bases lining up with TRBD1. CDR1 is MNHEY and CDR2 is SVGAGI in the germline V gene. Losses at the gene ends were 6 bases for V and 4 bases for J; bases not matched to a gene: 2. The CDR3 has 12 residues. CDR3 loop: CASRRQGTEAFF. The CDR3 DNA follows: TGTGCCAGCAGAAGACAGGGCACTGAAGCTTTCTTT.

The rearrangement joins TRBV5-1 to TRBJ2-2; D gene ambiguous. This CDR3 spans 13 amino acids. V was pared by 0 bases and J by 6 bases, with 6 bases between. Germline V gives CDR1 SGHRS, CDR2 YFSETQ. The CDR3 here is CASSLASSGELFF. CDR3 bases: TGCGCCAGCAGCTTGGCCAGCTCCGGGGAGCTGTTTTTT. Supplemented by reference TRBV5-1 and TRBJ2-2, the full variable domain reads KAGVTQTPRYLIKTRGQQVTLSCSPISGHRSVSWYQQTPGQGLQFLFEYFSETQRNKGNFPGRFSGRQFSNSRSEMNVSTLELGDSALYLCASSLASSGELFFGEGSRLTVL.

V usage is TRBV11-2 and J usage is TRBJ2-1; D gene ambiguous. V was pared by 1 base and J by 8 bases, with 6 bases between. The CDR3 length is 12 residues. The germline V gene encodes CDR1 SGHAT and CDR2 FQNNGV. CDR3 protein: CASSLVLDEQFF. In DNA form, the CDR3 reads TGTGCCAGCAGCTTAGTGCTGGATGAGCAGTTCTTC. Full variable domain (remainder filled in from reference TRBV11-2 and TRBJ2-1): EAGVAQSPRYKIIEKRQSVAFWCNPISGHATLYWYQQILGQGPKLLIQFQNNGVVDDSQLPKDRFSAERLKGVDSTLKIQPAKLEDSAVYLCASSLVLDEQFFGPGTRLTVL.

The chain recombines TRBV3-1 (or the pseudogene TRBV3-2) with TRBJ1-4; D might be TRBD1 (5 bases). The V gene lost 1 base and the J gene lost 11 bases, with 20 bases spanning the gap. Germline assignment: CDR1 LGHDT and CDR2 YNNKEL (reference sequence). The CDR3 has 16 amino acids. CDR3 in amino acids: CASSQGFLTVSRKLFF. The CDR3 nucleotides read TGTGCCAGCAGCCAAGGGTTCCTGACAGTTAGCAGGAAACTGTTTTTT.

The V gene is TRBV6-6, the J gene TRBJ1-4, with 9 positions matching TRBD1. The CDR3 totals 14 residues. The J segment lost 7 bases and the V segment lost 2 bases, leaving 2 bases of the junction unmatched. Germline-derived CDR1 and CDR2 are MNHNY and SVGAGI (reference sequence). Here the CDR3 reads CASSYGDRAEKLFF. The CDR3 DNA follows: TGTGCCAGCAGTTACGGGGACAGGGCTGAAAAACTGTTTTTT.

This rearrangement joins TRBV27 to TRBJ1-1; unclear D gene. The CDR3 runs to 13 residues. CDR1 is MNHEY, CDR2 SMNVEV, per germline (reference sequence). V lost 7 bases and J 5 bases, leaving 14 bases between the germline ends. Here the CDR3 reads CASKYTMSTEAFF. Here the CDR3 DNA reads TGTGCCAGCAAGTATACCATGTCTACTGAAGCTTTCTTT.

This clone has more than one count but fewer than ten. The chain has TRBV29-1 and TRBJ1-1; possibly TRBD1 for D (5 bases). Germline V CDR1 and CDR2: SQVTM, ANQGSEA. This CDR3 has 13 residues. V lost 3 bases, J lost 0 bases, and 8 bases lay in between. The CDR3 nucleotides are TGCAGCGTTGATGACAGCCTGAACACTGAAGCTTTCTTT. It translates to CSVDDSLNTEAFF.

This chain connects TRBV12-3 or TRBV12-4 to TRBJ1-1; D gene uncertain. Trimming stripped 5 bases from V and 9 bases from J, with 16 bases between. CDR3 length: 13 amino acids. The CDR3 here is CASSLISFRKAFF. The CDR3 region has the DNA TGTGCCAGCAGTCTCATTTCTTTCCGAAAAGCTTTCTTT.

The V and J genes are TRBV29-1 and TRBJ2-7; D is uncertain. The V end was cut by 7 bases, the J end by 5 bases, with 15 bases between. This CDR3 spans 12 amino acids. Germline-derived CDR1 and CDR2 are SQVTM and ANQGSEA. CDR3 amino acids: CSAVTESDEQYF. CDR3 DNA sequence: TGCAGCGCTGTGACCGAGAGCGACGAGCAGTACTTC.

The V gene is TRBV28, the J gene TRBJ1-2; D may be TRBD1 (6 bases). V was clipped by 6 bases and J by 10 bases, with 15 bases between them. Germline CDR1 and CDR2: MDHEN and SYDVKM. The CDR3 has 12 amino acids. The CDR3 region is CASRPNRVTYTF. CDR3 nucleotide sequence: TGTGCCAGCAGGCCTAACAGGGTAACCTACACCTTC.

J is TRBJ2-5 and V is TRBV19; D is tentatively TRBD1 or TRBD2 (5 bases each). The germline gives CDR1 LNHDA, CDR2 SQIVND (reference sequence). V lost 5 bases and J lost 14, with 15 bases in between. The CDR3 is made up of 11 amino acids. The CDR3 protein is CASSAGTAAYF. In DNA form, the CDR3 reads TGTGCCAGTAGTGCCGGGACGGCAGCTTACTTC.

V is TRBV6-1 and J is TRBJ2-5; the D gene is possibly TRBD2 (6 bases). The germline V gene has CDR1 MNHNS and CDR2 SASEGT. Trimming took 3 bases from V and 4 from J, leaving 12 bases between them. The CDR3 contains 14 residues. CDR3 DNA: TGTGCCAGCAGTGATCGGGGGTTTGCAGAGACCCAGTACTTC. Protein product: CASSDRGFAETQYF.